The 28 T cell receptor beta chains below were found in one sample sequenced in a study of blood T cell repertoires in COVID-19. Profiled with immunoSEQ multiplex PCR; TCRdb holds only in-frame clones, not every one. Seen here are approximately 300,000 clones, under 90% observed once, and the top ten hold approximately 5%. Specimen: PBMCs or T cells enriched from blood (not recorded which). Receptor source: a man aged 55 to 70 who had recovered from COVID-19.

This chain links TRBV11-2 with TRBJ2-7; 9 positions agree with TRBD2. The length of the CDR3 is 18 residues. With V trimmed by 1 base and J by 2 bases, 12 bases remained unmatched. Per the germline V gene, CDR1 is SGHAT and CDR2 is FQNNGV. Written as DNA, the CDR3 is TGTGCCAGCAGCTTAGGAAACTTAGCGGGAGCTCGTGCCTACGAGCAGTACTTC. Translated: CASSLGNLAGARAYEQYF.

CDR3 region: CASSTNRGTYNEQFF. The CDR3 DNA is TGTGCCAGCAGCACCAACAGGGGGACCTACAATGAGCAGTTCTTC. This sequence joins TRBV21-1 and TRBJ2-1; no check of the table's D call, TRBD1, against the DNA was made. TRBV21-1 is a recognized pseudogene. The CDR3 is made up of 15 amino acids.

The chain is built from TRBV5-6 and TRBJ2-7, with a possible D match to TRBD1 (5 bases). Germline lookup yields CDR1 SGHDT and CDR2 YYEEEE. The CDR3 totals 10 residues. V was pared by 4 bases and J by 12 bases, with 11 bases between. CDR3 amino acids: CASSGRRVYF. CDR3 coding DNA: TGTGCCAGCAGCGGTCGCAGGGTGTACTTC.

The chain carries TRBV19 and TRBJ2-2, with TRBD1 matching over 8 bases. The CDR3 is 15 residues long. From germline, CDR1 is LNHDA and CDR2 SQIVND (reference sequence). V was pared by 5 bases and J by 2 bases, with 4 bases of the junction left unmatched. The CDR3 coding sequence is TGTGCCAGTAGTGTGGGACAGGTCAACACCGGGGAGCTGTTTTTT. The encoded protein is CASSVGQVNTGELFF.

The chain couples TRBV19 to TRBJ2-7, with 7 bases that match TRBD2. CDR1 and CDR2 (germline): LNHDA, SQIVND (reference sequence). The CDR3 has 14 amino acids. V trimming: 8 bases; J trimming: 2 bases; junction bases outside the gene matches: 9. In nucleotides, the CDR3 is TGTGCCAGTCGGGTGGCGGGAGACCCCTACGAGCAGTACTTC. Its translation: CASRVAGDPYEQYF.

V gene TRBV7-3 combines with J gene TRBJ1-5; D is ambiguous. The CDR3 extends over 13 amino acids. V lost 5 bases and J 7 bases, leaving 12 bases between the germline ends. Germline V gene data show CDR1 as SGHTA and CDR2 as FQGTGA. The CDR3, as DNA: TGTGCCAGCAGCCCCCCTCGGGGACAGCCCCAGCATTTT. Translating gives CASSPPRGQPQHF.

This clone has just one count. This rearrangement joins TRBV19 to TRBJ2-3, with TRBD2 matching 10 bases. The CDR3 is made up of 14 amino acids. Germline CDR1 reads LNHDA; CDR2 reads SQIVND (reference sequence). Unmatched junction bases numbered 7, after V lost 8 bases and J lost 5 bases. CDR3 bases: TGTGCCAGTTCCCTAGCGGGAGTGGAAGATACGCAGTATTTT. Residues: CASSLAGVEDTQYF.

V is TRBV7-2 and J is TRBJ2-3; TRBD2 is a possible D gene (7 bases). CDR3 length: 15 residues. CDR1 and CDR2 from the germline V gene are SGHTA and FQGNSA. Deletions cut 1 base from V and 7 bases from J, with 15 bases between. CDR3: CASSLGGGGGYTQYF. The CDR3 DNA is TGTGCCAGCAGCTTAGGGGGAGGGGGAGGTTATACGCAGTATTTT. Full variable domain (remainder filled in from reference TRBV7-2 and TRBJ2-3): GAGVSQSPSNKVTEKGKDVELRCDPISGHTALYWYRQSLGQGLEFLIYFQGNSAPDKSGLPSDRFSAERTGGSVSTLTIQRTQQEDSAVYLCASSLGGGGGYTQYFGPGTRLTVL.

The CDR3 region is CASTQTGGPDTQYF. CDR3 nucleotides: TGTGCCAGCACCCAGACAGGGGGCCCAGATACGCAGTATTTT. The chain couples TRBV3-1 (or the pseudogene TRBV3-2) to TRBJ2-3, with TRBD1 identical over 10 bases. The ends lost 7 bases at V and 4 bases at J; junction bases unmatched: 5. The CDR3 runs 14 residues. Germline V CDR1 and CDR2: LGHDT, YNNKEL (reference sequence).

The chain uses TRBV24-1 and TRBJ2-1; 7 nucleotides line up with TRBD2. This CDR3 contains 18 residues. With 0 bases clipped from V and 2 bases from J, the junction kept 9 bases outside the gene matches. The V gene's germline CDR1 is KGHDR and CDR2 SFDVKD. The CDR3, as DNA: TGTGCCACCAGTGATTTGGGGGGAGGGCCGGGAACCTACAATGAGCAGTTCTTC. It encodes CATSDLGGGPGTYNEQFF.

The chain recombines TRBV6-5 with TRBJ2-5; 8 bases fit TRBD1. With V trimmed by 6 bases and J by 4 bases, 7 bases remained unmatched. The CDR3 totals 14 residues. Germline CDR1 is MNHEY and CDR2 is SVGAGI. The CDR3 DNA sequence: TGTGCCAGCAGACGGACAGGGTCGCGAGAGACCCAGTACTTC. Protein sequence: CASRRTGSRETQYF.

This sequence joins TRBV5-1 and TRBJ1-1, with D perhaps TRBD1 (6 bases). V was cut by 3 bases and J by 1 base, with 13 bases left in between. Germline CDR1 is SGHRS and CDR2 is YFSETQ. This CDR3 comprises 15 residues. This CDR3 is CASSSQGPSNTEAFF. In DNA form, the CDR3 reads TGCGCCAGCAGCTCACAGGGCCCTTCGAACACTGAAGCTTTCTTT.

The rearrangement uses TRBV29-1 and TRBJ2-7; 13 bases align to TRBD2. CDR1 and CDR2 (germline): SQVTM, ANQGSEA. The CDR3 loop spans 16 amino acids. V trimming: 5 bases; J trimming: 5 bases; junction bases outside the gene matches: 12. In DNA, the CDR3 is TGCAGCGTTCGCGGACTAGCGGGAGAGGTCCGCCACGAGCAGTACTTC. It is translated as CSVRGLAGEVRHEQYF.

The chain is built from TRBV10-3 and TRBJ1-2, with 11 positions matching TRBD1. The germline V gene encodes CDR1 ENHRY and CDR2 SYGVKD. This CDR3 comprises 16 residues. V was clipped by 10 bases and J by 3 bases; unmatched bases: 13. CDR3 coding DNA: TGTGCCACTAAAATGGGACAGGGGGAGTTAGACTATGGCTACACCTTC. Its translation: CATKMGQGELDYGYTF.

The chain couples TRBV19 to TRBJ2-1; 8 nucleotides align to TRBD2. CDR1 and CDR2 (germline): LNHDA, SQIVND (reference sequence). Trimming cost V 3 bases and J 4 bases; bases outside gene matches: 8. This CDR3 is built from 16 residues. CDR3: CASSIRSGGRYNEQFF. Written as DNA, the CDR3 is TGTGCCAGTAGTATTCGGTCGGGCGGGAGGTACAATGAGCAGTTCTTC. The full variable domain, completed using reference TRBV19 and TRBJ2-1, is DGGITQSPKYLFRKEGQNVTLSCEQNLNHDAMYWYRQDPGQGLRLIYYSQIVNDFQKGDIAEGYSVSREKKESFPLTVTSAQKNPTAFYLCASSIRSGGRYNEQFFGPGTRLTVL.

The V gene is TRBV28, the J gene TRBJ2-7; D remains ambiguous. The CDR3 runs to 14 residues. Germline assignment: CDR1 MDHEN and CDR2 SYDVKM. V lost 2 bases, J lost 2 bases, and 10 bases lay in between. CDR3 loop: CASSLRQAPYEQYF. DNA for the CDR3: TGTGCCAGCAGTTTAAGGCAGGCTCCCTACGAGCAGTACTTC.

This sequence joins TRBV7-3 and TRBJ1-1, with D perhaps TRBD1 (6 bases). V shed 8 bases and J shed 3 bases, with 13 bases lying between them. Germline CDR1 is SGHTA and CDR2 is FQGTGA. The CDR3 has 13 residues. The CDR3 protein is CASRGGPDTEAFF. CDR3 bases: TGTGCCAGCCGGGGGGGCCCGGACACTGAAGCTTTCTTT.

The chain recombines TRBV30 with TRBJ2-7; no clear D gene. The CDR3 runs to 11 residues. V was pared by 2 bases and J by 6 bases, with 8 bases between. From germline, CDR1 is GTSNPN and CDR2 SVGIG (reference sequence). As DNA, the CDR3 is TGTGCCTGGAGTTTACGACTCGAGCAGTACTTC. It specifies CAWSLRLEQYF. The whole variable domain, filled in from reference TRBV30 and TRBJ2-7, reads SQTIHQWPATLVQPVGSPLSLECTVEGTSNPNLYWYRQAAGRGLQLLFYSVGIGQISSEVPQNLSASRPQDRQFILSSKKLLLSDSGFYLCAWSLRLEQYFGPGTRLTVT.

This clone was found once. The chain recombines TRBV7-2 with TRBJ1-2; D remains ambiguous. Trimming shortened V by 6 bases and J by 2 bases, and 10 bases separated the two germline ends. Germline CDR1 and CDR2: SGHTA and FQGNSA. The CDR3 covers 13 residues. CDR3 coding DNA: TGTGCCAGCAGTCCGAGCAGGAACTATGGCTACACCTTC. The encoded protein is CASSPSRNYGYTF. The full variable domain, in which reference TRBV7-2 and TRBJ1-2 provide the parts outside the CDR3, is GAGVSQSPSNKVTEKGKDVELRCDPISGHTALYWYRQSLGQGLEFLIYFQGNSAPDKSGLPSDRFSAERTGGSVSTLTIQRTQQEDSAVYLCASSPSRNYGYTFGSGTRLTVV.

V usage is TRBV18 and J usage is TRBJ1-1; 8 bases map to TRBD1. CDR3 size: 15 residues. After removal of 3 bases from V and 5 bases from J, the junction contained 8 bases not matched to a gene. Per the germline V gene, CDR1 is KGHSH and CDR2 is LQKENI. CDR3 residues: CASSPQDRALTEAFF. CDR3 DNA: TGTGCCAGCTCACCCCAGGACAGGGCGTTAACTGAAGCTTTCTTT.

The rearrangement links TRBV2 to TRBJ1-1; 7 positions match TRBD1. Germline V gives CDR1 SNHLY, CDR2 FYNNEI. The V and J ends lost 5 bases and 0 bases, in that order; junction bases with no gene match: 0. The CDR3 is made up of 13 amino acids. The CDR3: CASSTGVNTEAFF. As DNA, the CDR3 is TGTGCCAGCAGTACAGGGGTGAACACTGAAGCTTTCTTT.

V is TRBV18 and J is TRBJ2-7; 7 bases align to TRBD2. Germline V gene sequence: CDR1 KGHSH, CDR2 LQKENI. The V and J ends lost 2 bases and 2 bases, in that order; junction bases with no gene match: 0. This CDR3 is built from 13 residues. Here the CDR3 reads CASSPGLAYEQYF. For the CDR3, the DNA is TGTGCCAGCTCACCAGGACTAGCCTACGAGCAGTACTTC.

V gene TRBV30 combines with J gene TRBJ1-2; a weak D match, TRBD1 (6 bases). Germline CDR1 is GTSNPN and CDR2 is SVGIG (reference sequence). Trimming took off 0 bases at V and 8 bases at J, with 16 bases between the two ends. There are 14 residues in the CDR3. CDR3 protein: CAWSVWRGAVGYTF. In DNA form, the CDR3 reads TGTGCCTGGAGTGTATGGCGGGGGGCGGTAGGCTACACCTTC.

The chain joins TRBV10-3 to TRBJ2-5, with 8 bases that match TRBD1. Germline trimming cut 5 bases from V and 6 bases from J; bases unmatched to any gene: 8. CDR1 and CDR2 from the germline V gene are ENHRY and SYGVKD. CDR3 length equals 14 residues. The CDR3 region has the DNA TGTGCCATCAGTCAAGACAGGGGCGGGCAGACCCAGTACTTC. This sequence encodes CAISQDRGGQTQYF.

V and J are TRBV4-2 and TRBJ2-1, with D possibly being TRBD2 (6 bases). There are 19 residues in the CDR3. CDR1 and CDR2 (germline): LGHNA, YNFKEQ. V gave up 0 bases and J gave up 0 bases, with 18 bases separating them. CDR3 residues: CASSQDLFPAGSSYNEQFF. As DNA, the CDR3 is TGTGCCAGCAGCCAAGATCTATTTCCGGCGGGGAGCTCCTACAATGAGCAGTTCTTC.

V gene TRBV6-6 combines with J gene TRBJ2-1; 10 bases line up with TRBD2. Germline V lookup: CDR1 MNHNY, CDR2 SVGAGI (reference sequence). V lost 5 bases and J lost 5; bases outside the gene matches: 3. The CDR3 consists of 14 residues. The CDR3 region has the DNA TGTGCCAGCAGTGGGACTAGCGTTCACAATGAGCAGTTCTTC. It yields the protein CASSGTSVHNEQFF.

The CDR3 loop reads CASSLLAYNEQFF. CDR3 DNA sequence: TGCGCCAGCAGCTTACTAGCTTACAATGAGCAGTTCTTC. The chain combines TRBV5-1 with TRBJ2-1; D is perhaps TRBD2 (6 bases). The CDR3 is 13 amino acids. V lost 2 bases to trimming and J lost 4 bases, with 7 bases between them. Germline V gives CDR1 SGHRS, CDR2 YFSETQ. The full variable domain, its missing parts supplied by reference TRBV5-1 and TRBJ2-1, is KAGVTQTPRYLIKTRGQQVTLSCSPISGHRSVSWYQQTPGQGLQFLFEYFSETQRNKGNFPGRFSGRQFSNSRSEMNVSTLELGDSALYLCASSLLAYNEQFFGPGTRLTVL.

V and J are TRBV28 and TRBJ1-4, with D unclear. Germline lookup yields CDR1 MDHEN and CDR2 SYDVKM. Trimming pared 10 bases from V and 4 bases from J, leaving 25 bases between. CDR3 length equals 17 residues. The chain's CDR3 is CATRPTGSGVGNEKLFF. In DNA form, the CDR3 reads TGTGCCACTAGACCTACCGGGAGCGGGGTGGGTAATGAAAAACTGTTTTTT.